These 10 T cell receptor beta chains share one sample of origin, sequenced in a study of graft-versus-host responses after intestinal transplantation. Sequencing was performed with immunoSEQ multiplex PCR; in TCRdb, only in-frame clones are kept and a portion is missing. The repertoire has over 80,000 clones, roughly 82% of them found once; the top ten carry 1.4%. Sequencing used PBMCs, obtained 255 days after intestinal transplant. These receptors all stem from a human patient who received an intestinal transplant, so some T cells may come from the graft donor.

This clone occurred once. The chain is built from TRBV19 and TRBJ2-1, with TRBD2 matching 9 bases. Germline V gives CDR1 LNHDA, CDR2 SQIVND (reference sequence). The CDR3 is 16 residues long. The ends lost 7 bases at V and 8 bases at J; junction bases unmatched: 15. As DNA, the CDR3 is TGTGCCAGTATCCCAAAAGGCGGGGGGGCCAGCGATGAGCAGTTCTTC. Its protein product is CASIPKGGGASDEQFF.

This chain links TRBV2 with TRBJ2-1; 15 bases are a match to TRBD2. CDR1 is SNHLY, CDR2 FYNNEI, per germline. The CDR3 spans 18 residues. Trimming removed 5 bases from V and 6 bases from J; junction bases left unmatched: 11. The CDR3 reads CASSLLGLAGGGANEQFF. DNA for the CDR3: TGTGCCAGCAGTCTATTGGGACTAGCGGGAGGTGGGGCCAATGAGCAGTTCTTC.

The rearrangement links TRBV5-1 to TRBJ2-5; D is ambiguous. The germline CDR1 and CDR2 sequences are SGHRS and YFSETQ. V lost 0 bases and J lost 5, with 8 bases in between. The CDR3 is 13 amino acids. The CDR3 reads CASSLGGAETQYF. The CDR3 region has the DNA TGCGCCAGCAGCTTGGGCGGTGCGGAGACCCAGTACTTC.

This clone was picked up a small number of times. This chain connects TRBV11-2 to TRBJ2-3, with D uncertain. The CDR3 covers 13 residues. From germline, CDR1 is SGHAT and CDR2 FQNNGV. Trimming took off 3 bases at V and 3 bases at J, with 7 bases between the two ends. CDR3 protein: CASSFTVTDTQYF. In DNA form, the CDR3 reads TGTGCCAGCAGCTTTACGGTGACAGATACGCAGTATTTT.

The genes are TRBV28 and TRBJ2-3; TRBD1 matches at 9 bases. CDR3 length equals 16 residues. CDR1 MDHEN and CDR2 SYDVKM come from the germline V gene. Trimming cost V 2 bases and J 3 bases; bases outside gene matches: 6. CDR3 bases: TGTGCCAGCAGTTTAGAGGGACAGGGATATACAGATACGCAGTATTTT. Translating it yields CASSLEGQGYTDTQYF.

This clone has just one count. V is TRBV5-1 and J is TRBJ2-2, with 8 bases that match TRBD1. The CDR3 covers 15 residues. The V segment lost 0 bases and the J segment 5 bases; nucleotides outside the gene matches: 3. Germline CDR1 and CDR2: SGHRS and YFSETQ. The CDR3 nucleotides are TGCGCCAGCAGCTTGGAGCAGGGGGCGACCGGGGAGCTGTTTTTT. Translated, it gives CASSLEQGATGELFF.

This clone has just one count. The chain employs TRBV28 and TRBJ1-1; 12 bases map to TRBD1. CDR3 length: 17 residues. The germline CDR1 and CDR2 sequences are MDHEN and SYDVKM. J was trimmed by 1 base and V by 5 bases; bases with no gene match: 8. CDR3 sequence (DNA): TGTGCCAGCAGTCTGCTAGGGGACAGGGGGCGGAACACTGAAGCTTTCTTT. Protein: CASSLLGDRGRNTEAFF.

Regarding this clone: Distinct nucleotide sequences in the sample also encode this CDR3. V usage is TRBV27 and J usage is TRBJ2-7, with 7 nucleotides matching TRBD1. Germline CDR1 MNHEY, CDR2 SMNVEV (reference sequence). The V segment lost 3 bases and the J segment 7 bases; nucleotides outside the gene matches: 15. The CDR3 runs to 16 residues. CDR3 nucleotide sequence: TGTGCCAGCAGTTTGTCCCGTAACTACAGGGGATATGAGCAGTACTTC. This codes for CASSLSRNYRGYEQYF.

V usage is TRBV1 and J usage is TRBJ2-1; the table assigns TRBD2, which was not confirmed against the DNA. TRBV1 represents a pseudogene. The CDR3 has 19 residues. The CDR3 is CTSSQGREGRVRSGNEQFF. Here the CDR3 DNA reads TGCACCAGCAGCCAAGGACGGGAGGGCCGGGTCCGGTCGGGGAATGAGCAGTTCTTC.

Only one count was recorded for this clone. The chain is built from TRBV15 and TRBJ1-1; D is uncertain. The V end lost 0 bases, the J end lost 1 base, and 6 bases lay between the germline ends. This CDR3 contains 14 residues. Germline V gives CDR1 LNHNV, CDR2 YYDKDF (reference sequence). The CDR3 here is CATSRDRGNTEAFF. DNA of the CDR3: TGTGCCACCAGCAGAGATCGGGGGAACACTGAAGCTTTCTTT.